The rows below give T cell receptor beta chains drawn from one sample of a study of identical twins. In TCRdb, the 5' RACE reads were re-called with MiXCR into one record per CDR3 protein. The sample yields 1.5 million or so distinct CDR3 sequences, about 30% seen once. Sequencing input: cord blood. These receptors came from a newborn girl in good health. The CDR3 runs from the conserved cysteine through the conserved F or W. The order of the fields is D gene, V gene, J gene, clone size, CDR3 protein, CDR3 DNA. A D gene is named only where the DNA matches it firmly. Rows give clone size only sometimes, using once, few, many, or a class for an expanded clone.

TRBD1,TRBV6-5,TRBJ2-5,.,CASRPTTGEETQYF,TGTGCCAGCAGACCTACGACAGGGGAAGAGACCCAGTACTTC
.,TRBV9,TRBJ1-1,.,CASSPSGRINTEAFF,TGTGCCAGCAGCCCCTCTGGGCGGATCAACACTGAAGCTTTCTTT
.,TRBV9,TRBJ1-1,.,CASSVGGIYEAFF,TGTGCCAGCAGCGTAGGAGGGATTTACGAAGCTTTCTTT
TRBD2,TRBV5-1,TRBJ2-1,few,CASVAGVRLAYNEQFF,TGCGCCAGCGTCGCGGGGGTCCGGCTAGCCTACAATGAGCAGTTCTTC
.,TRBV12-3/TRBV12-4,TRBJ2-1,many,CASSPGRTYNEQFF,TGTGCCAGCAGTCCTGGTCGGACCTACAATGAGCAGTTCTTC
.,TRBV5-6,TRBJ2-7,once,CASSFKRYEQYF,TGTGCCAGCAGCTTCAAGCGCTACGAGCAGTACTTC
TRBD1,TRBV7-2,TRBJ2-1,few,CASSPAGTGNNEQFF,TGTGCCAGCAGCCCTGCCGGGACAGGCAACAATGAGCAGTTCTTC
.,TRBV6-6,TRBJ1-4,few,CASSYPGTNNEKLFF,TGTGCCAGCAGTTACCCCGGGACAAATAATGAAAAACTGTTTTTT
TRBD1,TRBV5-1,TRBJ2-3,.,CASSFALLQGQPTDTQYF,TGCGCCAGCAGCTTCGCTCTGTTACAGGGGCAACCCACAGATACGCAGTATTTT
.,TRBV3-1,TRBJ2-1,.,CASSQEAFYNEQFF,TGTGCCAGCAGCCAAGAGGCTTTCTACAATGAGCAGTTCTTC
.,TRBV30,TRBJ2-7,.,CAWSFRIGEQYF,TGTGCCTGGAGTTTCCGCATCGGCGAGCAGTACTTC
TRBD1,TRBV20-1,TRBJ1-1,.,CSAGTGTEAFF,TGCAGTGCTGGGACAGGCACTGAAGCTTTCTTT
TRBD1,TRBV12-3/TRBV12-4,TRBJ2-1,.,CASSLDLRTGASYNEQFF,TGTGCCAGCAGTTTGGATCTTAGGACAGGCGCCTCCTACAATGAGCAGTTCTTC
.,TRBV29-1,TRBJ2-3,.,CSAELASGTDTQYF,TGCAGCGCCGAACTAGCTAGCGGCACAGATACGCAGTATTTT
TRBD2,TRBV20-1,TRBJ2-7,.,CSALPASGRVGVQYF,TGCAGTGCACTCCCGGCTAGCGGGAGGGTCGGGGTTCAGTACTTC
.,TRBV14,TRBJ2-1,many,CASSPLTITGNEQFF,TGTGCCAGCAGCCCCCTAACGATCACGGGCAATGAGCAGTTCTTC
TRBD2,TRBV2,TRBJ2-1,few,CASSRGGSYNERFF,TGTGCCAGCAGTCGGGGGGGATCCTACAATGAGCGGTTCTTC
TRBD2,TRBV3-1,TRBJ2-3,.,CASSHRTSGKDTQYF,TGTGCCAGCAGCCATAGGACTAGCGGAAAAGATACGCAGTATTTT
.,TRBV29-1,TRBJ2-2,.,CSVRGFTGELFF,TGCAGCGTCAGGGGTTTTACCGGGGAGCTGTTTTTT
.,TRBV24-1,TRBJ2-2,.,CATSDLVTGELFF,TGTGCCACCAGTGATTTGGTCACCGGGGAGCTGTTTTTT
TRBD1,TRBV12-3/TRBV12-4,TRBJ1-2,few,CASSLGTGGGRDYGYTF,TGTGCCAGCAGTTTAGGGACAGGGGGCGGTAGGGACTATGGCTACACCTTC
.,TRBV7-7,TRBJ2-7,.,CASSQSRSSYEQYF,TGTGCTAGCAGCCAGTCTAGGAGCTCCTACGAGCAGTACTTC
.,TRBV27,TRBJ2-7,once,CASSPRQVPDNEQYF,TGTGCCAGCAGTCCCCGACAGGTACCCGACAATGAGCAGTACTTC
.,TRBV25-1,TRBJ2-7,few,CASSESYHGYEQYF,TGTGCCAGCAGTGAATCCTACCACGGTTACGAGCAGTACTTC
.,TRBV20-1,TRBJ2-1,.,CSARDMAASYNEQFF,TGCAGTGCTAGAGATATGGCAGCCTCCTACAATGAGCAGTTCTTC
.,TRBV7-9,TRBJ1-1,.,CASSLNNKNTEAFF,TGTGCCAGCAGCTTAAACAATAAGAACACTGAAGCTTTCTTT
.,TRBV2,TRBJ1-2,.,CASSEQGGFDGYTF,TGTGCCAGCAGTGAACAGGGTGGGTTTGATGGCTACACCTTC
TRBD2,TRBV28,TRBJ2-1,few,CASNKAGRSYNEQFF,TGTGCCAGCAATAAAGCGGGACGCTCCTACAATGAGCAGTTCTTC
.,TRBV25-1,TRBJ2-3,many,CASRSTGPSSTDTQYF,TGTGCCAGCAGGTCTACAGGACCCTCTAGCACAGATACGCAGTATTTT
.,TRBV25-1,TRBJ1-1,few,CASSERGGDVSAFF,TGTGCCAGCAGTGAGAGGGGAGGGGACGTCTCAGCTTTCTTT
TRBD1,TRBV5-1,TRBJ2-5,few,CASSLKTGGGILQETQYF,TGCGCCAGCAGCCTCAAGACAGGGGGGGGAATCCTTCAAGAGACCCAGTACTTC
TRBD2,TRBV20-1,TRBJ2-1,.,CSARRGSGSPYNEQFF,TGCAGTGCTAGGAGGGGTAGCGGGAGTCCCTACAATGAGCAGTTCTTC
TRBD1,TRBV2,TRBJ1-5,few,CASSEGQGLAAGHF,TGTGCCAGCTCTGAGGGACAGGGCCTCGCAGCCGGGCATTTT
.,TRBV15,TRBJ2-3,.,CTTSRDPGTSRTDTQYF,TGTACCACCAGCAGAGATCCCGGGACCAGCAGAACAGATACGCAGTATTTT
.,TRBV7-2,TRBJ2-2,few,CASSYEQGSIGELFF,TGTGCCAGCAGCTACGAACAGGGTTCTATCGGGGAGCTGTTTTTT